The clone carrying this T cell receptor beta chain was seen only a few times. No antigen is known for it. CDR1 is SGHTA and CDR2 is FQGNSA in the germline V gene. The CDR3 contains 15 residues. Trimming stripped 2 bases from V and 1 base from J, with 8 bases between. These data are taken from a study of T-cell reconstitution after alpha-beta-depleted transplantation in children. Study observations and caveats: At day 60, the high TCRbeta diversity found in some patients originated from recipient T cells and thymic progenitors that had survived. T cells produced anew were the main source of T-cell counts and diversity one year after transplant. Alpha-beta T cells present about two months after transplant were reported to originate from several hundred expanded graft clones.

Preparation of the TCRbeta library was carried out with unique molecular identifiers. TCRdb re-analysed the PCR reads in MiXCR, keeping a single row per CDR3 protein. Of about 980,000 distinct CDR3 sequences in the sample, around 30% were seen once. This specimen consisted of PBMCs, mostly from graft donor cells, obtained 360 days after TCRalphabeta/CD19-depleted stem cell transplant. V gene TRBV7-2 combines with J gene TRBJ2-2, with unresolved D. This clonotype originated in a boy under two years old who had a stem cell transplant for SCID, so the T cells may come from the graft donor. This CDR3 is CASSLFSRNTGELFF. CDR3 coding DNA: TGTGCCAGCAGCTTATTTTCGAGGAACACCGGGGAGCTGTTTTTT. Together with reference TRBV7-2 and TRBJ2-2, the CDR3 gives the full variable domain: GAGVSQSPSNKVTEKGKDVELRCDPISGHTALYWYRQSLGQGLEFLIYFQGNSAPDKSGLPSDRFSAERTGGSVSTLTIQRTQQEDSAVYLCASSLFSRNTGELFFGEGSRLTVL.